Each of the 7 T cell receptor beta chains below was sequenced from the same sample in a study of blood T cell repertoires in COVID-19. Only in-frame clones appear in the TCRdb table, and some are missing; sequencing was by immunoSEQ multiplex PCR. In the table there are 180,000 or so clones, roughly 82% of which are singletons. Sequencing was carried out using PBMCs or T cells enriched from blood (not recorded which). The receptors derive from a man in his forties with acute COVID-19.

This chain links TRBV4-1 with TRBJ1-1; 11 positions match TRBD1. This CDR3 has 16 amino acids. The germline gives CDR1 MGHRA, CDR2 YSYEKL. V shed 2 bases and J 5 bases; nucleotides not matched to a gene: 7. The CDR3 protein is CASSQSGQGDRTEAFF. The CDR3 coding sequence is TGCGCCAGCAGCCAATCGGGACAGGGGGATAGGACTGAAGCTTTCTTT.

The chain uses TRBV28 and TRBJ1-2, with 10 nucleotides matching TRBD1. Germline CDR1 is MDHEN and CDR2 is SYDVKM. The CDR3 is 14 amino acids. V shed 7 bases and J 9 bases; nucleotides not matched to a gene: 11. CDR3 residues: CASNKFRDRGCYTF. For the CDR3, the DNA is TGTGCCAGCAATAAATTCCGGGACAGGGGATGCTACACCTTC.

This rearrangement joins TRBV28 to TRBJ2-7; 16 positions agree with TRBD2. CDR3 length equals 17 residues. Germline CDR1 reads MDHEN; CDR2 reads SYDVKM. J gave up 7 bases and V 7 bases, and 13 bases lay outside the gene matches. CDR3 sequence: CASTKSGTSGRAGEQYF. The CDR3 DNA is TGTGCCAGCACCAAGTCCGGGACTAGCGGGAGGGCTGGAGAGCAGTACTTC.

J is TRBJ2-1 and V is TRBV28; maybe TRBD2 (5 bases). From germline, CDR1 is MDHEN and CDR2 SYDVKM. CDR3 size: 11 residues. V dropped 8 bases and J dropped 9 bases, with 11 bases sitting between them. The CDR3 sequence is CASSGRGEQFF. CDR3 in DNA: TGTGCCAGCTCGGGCCGGGGTGAGCAGTTCTTC.

The V call is TRBV6-2 or TRBV6-3, the J call TRBJ2-6; 8 nucleotides match TRBD1. The V segment lost 6 bases and the J segment 3 bases; nucleotides outside the gene matches: 7. Germline CDR1 and CDR2: MNHEY and SVGEGT. The CDR3 runs 16 residues. CDR3 in DNA: TGTGCCAGCAGCGGAGACAGGGGATATGGGGCCAACGTCCTGACTTTC. Translation: CASSGDRGYGANVLTF.

The chain carries TRBV7-9 and TRBJ2-2; possibly TRBD2 for D (6 bases). V lost 0 bases and J lost 4, with 9 bases in between. CDR3 length: 15 residues. Germline V CDR1 and CDR2: SEHNR, FQNEAQ (reference sequence). CDR3 sequence reads: CASSLAGGVTGELFF. CDR3 nucleotide sequence: TGTGCCAGCAGCTTAGCGGGAGGTGTCACCGGGGAGCTGTTTTTT.

The rearrangement joins TRBV5-1 to TRBJ2-1; 7 bases are a match to TRBD2. V lost 3 bases to trimming and J lost 0 bases; unmatched junction nucleotides: 9. CDR1 and CDR2 from the germline V gene are SGHRS and YFSETQ. This CDR3 contains 17 residues. The CDR3 loop reads CASSSDPLAVSYNEQFF. CDR3 nucleotides: TGCGCCAGCAGCTCCGACCCCCTAGCGGTCTCCTACAATGAGCAGTTCTTC.